This entry describes one TCR beta chain. The antigen is not known. The data were obtained in a study of cytomegalovirus exposure and HLA in healthy donors. Regarding the study as a whole: Productive rates of about 90% or about 30% were seen for most TCR beta V segments in an earlier analysis. There were several of the most significant clusters that appeared linked to common viral pathogens in a later analysis. In a later analysis, V- and J-gene trimming of beta chains associated with a DCLRE1C missense variant, replicated independently.

Primers: 60 Vbeta forward and 13 Jbeta reverse. TCRdb's copy holds only in-frame clones and misses some; the assay was immunoSEQ multiplex PCR. The record lists fewer than 100,000 clones, of which the ten most abundant hold about 0.5%. The CDR3 has 15 residues. Germline trimming cut 5 bases from V and 5 bases from J; bases unmatched to any gene: 7. From germline, CDR1 is KGHSH and CDR2 LQKENI. The sequence was obtained from a man aged 50 or older in good health and CMV-seronegative. The specimen sequenced was PBMCs. This chain links TRBV18 with TRBJ1-5; 9 bases line up with TRBD1. The CDR3 region is CASSSTGGLYQPQHF. The CDR3 DNA follows: TGTGCCAGCTCATCGACAGGGGGTCTATATCAGCCCCAGCATTTT.